What follows describes a single TCR beta chain. Its antigen is undetermined. The data stem from a study of cytomegalovirus exposure and HLA in healthy donors. Whole-study findings and limits: Researchers counted roughly 160 TCR beta chains as cytomegalovirus-associated. V- and J-gene trimming of TCR beta was linked (in a later analysis) to a missense DCLRE1C variant.

Use of 60 Vbeta and 13 Jbeta primers characterized the PCR. Generated by immunoSEQ multiplex PCR, the TCRdb table keeps only in-frame clones and is missing some. The table lists about 100,000 clones, about four fifths of them singletons. Trimming at V came to 4 bases and at J to 4 bases, leaving 14 bases not matched to a gene. The CDR3 has 17 residues. CDR1 and CDR2 from the germline V gene are SGHRS and YFSETQ. The chain recombines TRBV5-1 with TRBJ1-1, with 9 bases aligning to TRBD1. The sequence was collected from a man aged 25 to 40 in good health and CMV-seronegative. The sequencing sample was made of PBMCs. Here the CDR3 reads CASSVGGTGPGGTEAFF. For the CDR3, the DNA is TGCGCCAGCAGCGTGGGAGGGACAGGGCCGGGGGGCACTGAAGCTTTCTTT.